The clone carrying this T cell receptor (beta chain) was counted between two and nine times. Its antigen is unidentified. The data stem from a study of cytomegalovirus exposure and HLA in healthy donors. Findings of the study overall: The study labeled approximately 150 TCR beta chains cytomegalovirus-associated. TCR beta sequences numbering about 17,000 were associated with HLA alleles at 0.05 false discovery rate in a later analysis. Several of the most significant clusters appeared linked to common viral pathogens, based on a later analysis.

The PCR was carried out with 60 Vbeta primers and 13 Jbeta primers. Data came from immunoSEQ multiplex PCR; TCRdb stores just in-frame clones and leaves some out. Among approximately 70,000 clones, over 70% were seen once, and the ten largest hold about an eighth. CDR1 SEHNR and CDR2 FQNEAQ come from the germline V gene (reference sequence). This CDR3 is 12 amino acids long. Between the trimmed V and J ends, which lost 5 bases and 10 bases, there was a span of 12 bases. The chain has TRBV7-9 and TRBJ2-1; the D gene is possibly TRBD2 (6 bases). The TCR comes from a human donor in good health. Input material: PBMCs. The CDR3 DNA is TGTGCCAGCAGCCTAACGGGAGTGGAGCAGTTCTTC. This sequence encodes CASSLTGVEQFF.